The rows below give T cell receptor beta chains drawn from one sample of a study of lung T cells in sarcoidosis with Löfgren's syndrome. TCRdb re-analysed the reads in MiXCR, keeping a single row per CDR3 protein. The sample consists of under 20,000 distinct CDR3 sequences, approximately 22% of them appearing once. The sequencing input was CD4+ T cells from bronchoalveolar lavage. Receptors originate from a human donor with sarcoidosis (Löfgren's syndrome or another form), or a control subject (not recorded which). The CDR3 runs from the conserved cysteine through the conserved F or W. The order of the fields is J gene, clone size, V gene, D gene, CDR3 protein, CDR3 DNA. D genes are given only for firm matches. The size entry is marked missing in some rows and otherwise reads once, few, many or a size class.

TRBJ1-3,few,TRBV29-1,.,CSVMSSGNTIYF,TGCAGCGTTATGAGCTCTGGAAACACCATATATTTT
TRBJ1-1,once,TRBV20-1,TRBD1,CGASLQGAKAFF,TGCGGTGCCAGCCTACAGGGGGCTAAAGCCTTCTTT
TRBJ2-3,medium-sized,TRBV20-1,.,CSARVQTSTDTQYF,TGCAGTGCTAGAGTACAGACTAGCACAGATACGCAGTATTTT
TRBJ1-2,medium-sized,TRBV20-1,.,CSARRPGRGYTF,TGCAGTGCTAGACGCCCGGGTCGAGGCTACACCTTC
TRBJ1-1,.,TRBV29-1,.,CSVQGPNTEAFF,TGCAGCGTTCAGGGACCGAACACTGAAGCTTTCTTT
TRBJ2-1,many,TRBV7-9,TRBD2,CASSWTSGGSYNEQFF,TGTGCCAGCAGCTGGACTAGCGGGGGCTCCTACAATGAGCAGTTCTTC
TRBJ2-5,medium-sized,TRBV27,.,CASSRRQYQETQYF,TGTGCCAGCAGTCGGAGACAGTACCAAGAGACCCAGTACTTC
TRBJ1-5,many,TRBV7-2,.,CASSPVAGRLNQPQHF,TGTGCCAGCAGCCCGGTGGCAGGGAGATTAAATCAGCCCCAGCATTTT
TRBJ1-5,many,TRBV12-3/TRBV12-4,TRBD1,CASTPDRGTLHQPQHF,TGTGCCAGCACTCCCGACAGGGGCACGCTTCATCAGCCCCAGCATTTT
TRBJ2-7,.,TRBV6-9,.,CASSTYLAGQSFYEQYF,TGCGCCAGCAGTACTTATTTGGCGGGACAAAGTTTCTACGAGCAGTACTTC
TRBJ1-1,many,TRBV12-3/TRBV12-4,TRBD1,CASSIAGQGDTEAFF,TGTGCCAGCAGTATAGCGGGACAGGGGGACACTGAAGCTTTCTTT
TRBJ2-3,medium-sized,TRBV6-2/TRBV6-3,TRBD2,CASSSGVTDTQYF,TGTGCCAGCAGTAGCGGGGTCACAGATACGCAGTATTTT
TRBJ2-7,.,TRBV29-1,.,CSVGVTGRQGPYEQYF,TGCAGCGTTGGCGTGACCGGGAGACAGGGTCCCTACGAGCAGTACTTC
TRBJ2-3,many,TRBV7-9,.,CASSLSLARDTDTQYF,TGTGCCAGCAGCTTATCTCTCGCCCGCGACACAGATACGCAGTATTTT
TRBJ1-2,.,TRBV5-1,.,CTSSLAPGALGYTF,TGCACCAGCAGCTTGGCTCCGGGGGCGCTCGGCTACACCTTC
TRBJ2-5,.,TRBV29-1,.,CSVAPGPQETQYF,TGCAGCGTCGCCCCGGGACCCCAAGAGACCCAGTACTTC
TRBJ1-5,medium-sized,TRBV15,.,CATSSEGRQPQHF,TGTGCCACCAGCAGTGAAGGACGGCAGCCCCAGCATTTT
TRBJ2-2,medium-sized,TRBV6-1,.,CASRRGVTANTGELFF,TGTGCCAGCAGGAGGGGGGTAACCGCGAACACCGGGGAGCTGTTTTTT
TRBJ1-5,many,TRBV28,TRBD1,CASTRTGGNQPQHF,TGTGCCAGCACCCGGACAGGGGGCAATCAGCCCCAGCATTTT
TRBJ2-1,medium-sized,TRBV27,TRBD2,CASSQVLAGSYNEQFF,TGTGCCAGCAGCCAGGTGCTAGCGGGTTCCTACAATGAGCAGTTCTTC
TRBJ2-5,.,TRBV18,TRBD1,CASSTTGLVEGARYF,TGTGCCAGCTCTACCACCGGACTTGTTGAGGGGGCCCGGTACTTC
TRBJ2-7,.,TRBV11-2,.,CASSLGPPPGEQYF,TGTGCCAGCAGCTTAGGACCCCCGCCGGGCGAGCAGTACTTC
TRBJ2-4,.,TRBV4-1,.,CASSQSPGPKNIQYF,TGCGCCAGCAGCCAGTCACCGGGACCCAAAAACATTCAGTACTTC
TRBJ2-3,many,TRBV7-2,TRBD2,CASSARLAVLTDTQYF,TGTGCCAGCAGCGCCAGACTAGCGGTGCTCACAGATACGCAGTATTTT
TRBJ2-5,.,TRBV7-9,TRBD1,CASQQGDQETQYF,TGTGCCAGCCAACAGGGGGACCAAGAGACCCAGTACTTC
TRBJ2-5,many,TRBV20-1,.,CSARSPTGLDQETQYF,TGCAGTGCTAGATCCCCGACAGGCCTAGACCAAGAGACCCAGTACTTC
TRBJ1-1,few,TRBV5-1,.,CASSGDRDTEAFF,TGCGCCAGCAGCGGGGACCGCGACACTGAAGCTTTCTTT
TRBJ2-1,many,TRBV7-9,.,CASSLNNEQFF,TGTGCCAGCAGCTTAAACAATGAGCAGTTCTTC
TRBJ2-5,many,TRBV7-2,.,CASSFRDFQETQYF,TGTGCCAGCAGCTTCCGGGACTTCCAAGAGACCCAGTACTTC
TRBJ2-3,once,TRBV9,TRBD2,CASQAGGYIDTQYF,TGTGCCAGCCAGGCGGGAGGGTACATAGATACGCAGTATTTT
TRBJ1-4,many,TRBV10-3,TRBD1,CAISGRWRTGAEKLFF,TGTGCCATCAGTGGGCGGTGGAGGACAGGGGCCGAAAAACTGTTTTTT
TRBJ2-2,many,TRBV27,TRBD2,CASSFRIAGEGSGELFF,TGTGCCAGCAGTTTCCGTATAGCGGGAGAGGGTTCCGGGGAGCTGTTTTTT
TRBJ1-1,medium-sized,TRBV20-1,.,CSARDSGVAEAFF,TGCAGTGCTAGAGATTCAGGGGTGGCTGAAGCTTTCTTT
TRBJ1-6,few,TRBV3-1,.,CASSQWIWGESPLHF,TGTGCCAGCAGCCAATGGATATGGGGCGAATCACCCCTCCACTTT
TRBJ1-3,many,TRBV20-1,.,CSARDRSSGNTIYF,TGCAGTGCTAGGGACAGATCCTCTGGAAACACCATATATTTT
TRBJ1-1,.,TRBV18,.,CASSPQELDRNTEAFF,TGTGCCAGCTCACCCCAAGAATTGGACAGGAACACTGAAGCTTTCTTT
TRBJ2-1,few,TRBV7-9,TRBD2,CASSLEPTSGRGYYNEQFF,TGTGCCAGCAGCTTAGAACCGACTAGCGGGAGAGGTTACTACAATGAGCAGTTCTTC
TRBJ1-1,many,TRBV7-9,.,CASNPGRNTEAFF,TGTGCCAGCAACCCTGGGAGGAACACTGAAGCTTTCTTT
TRBJ2-5,.,TRBV7-9,TRBD1,CASGLETGEETQYF,TGTGCCAGCGGCCTCGAGACAGGGGAAGAGACCCAGTACTTC
TRBJ2-5,medium-sized,TRBV11-2,.,CASSLGETQYF,TGTGCCAGCAGCTTAGGAGAGACCCAGTACTTC
TRBJ1-2,many,TRBV20-1,TRBD1,CSARDRGQGLHGYTF,TGCAGTGCTAGAGATCGAGGACAGGGCTTGCATGGCTACACCTTC
TRBJ1-1,many,TRBV4-2,.,CASSQDTENTEAFF,TGTGCCAGCAGCCAAGATACAGAGAACACTGAAGCTTTCTTT
TRBJ2-3,many,TRBV15,TRBD2,CATSRDGLDYTDTQYF,TGTGCCACCAGCAGAGATGGACTAGACTATACAGATACGCAGTATTTT
TRBJ2-1,medium-sized,TRBV20-1,TRBD2,CSASSGSSYNEQFF,TGCAGCGCATCGAGCGGGAGCTCCTACAATGAGCAGTTCTTC
TRBJ2-1,many,TRBV7-2,TRBD2,CASRPRGGQTYNEQFF,TGTGCCAGCAGACCACGGGGGGGGCAAACCTACAATGAGCAGTTCTTC
TRBJ2-5,.,TRBV18,.,CASSPGVYQETQYF,TGTGCCAGCTCACCGGGGGTGTACCAAGAGACCCAGTACTTC
TRBJ2-7,many,TRBV20-1,TRBD2,CSAMTGLAGGGGQYF,TGCAGTGCTATGACGGGACTAGCGGGAGGAGGGGGGCAGTACTTC
TRBJ2-3,.,TRBV29-1,.,CSATGVVASTDTQYF,TGCAGCGCCACGGGGGTCGTAGCCAGCACAGATACGCAGTATTTT
TRBJ2-5,many,TRBV7-9,.,CASSLVGETQYF,TGTGCCAGCAGCTTAGTCGGTGAGACCCAGTACTTC
TRBJ2-1,.,TRBV6-6,TRBD1,CASSYSPTGGTYNEQFF,TGTGCCAGCAGTTACTCCCCGACAGGGGGAACCTACAATGAGCAGTTCTTC
TRBJ1-5,many,TRBV20-1,.,CSARDSGGGNQPQHF,TGCAGTGCTAGAGATTCGGGGGGCGGCAATCAGCCCCAGCATTTT
TRBJ1-1,.,TRBV5-1,TRBD1,CASSPLHEGKGAQNTEAFF,TGCGCCAGCAGCCCCCTCCATGAGGGAAAGGGGGCCCAGAACACTGAAGCTTTCTTT